This passage covers 18 T cell receptor beta chains from one sample sequenced in a study of cytomegalovirus exposure and HLA in healthy donors. PCR employed 60 Vbeta and 13 Jbeta primers. The repertoire was sequenced with immunoSEQ multiplex PCR; TCRdb's copy has only in-frame clones and lacks some. The data show about 190,000 clones, with approximately 79% seen just once and approximately 6.3% held by the top ten. Sequenced sample: PBMCs. The receptors were gathered from a man in his forties in good health and CMV-seropositive.

V gene TRBV4-3 combines with J gene TRBJ2-7; 10 nucleotides match TRBD1. The CDR3 contains 16 residues. Germline-derived CDR1 and CDR2 are LGHNA and YSLEER. Trimming took 5 bases from V and 6 from J; bases not matched to a gene: 13. The CDR3: CASSDESGQGEGEQYF. The CDR3 nucleotides read TGCGCCAGCAGCGATGAAAGTGGACAGGGGGAGGGCGAGCAGTACTTC.

The rearrangement uses TRBV9 and TRBJ2-7, with TRBD2 as a possible D gene (6 bases). The CDR3 loop spans 15 amino acids. Trimming shortened V by 4 bases and J by 3 bases, and 17 bases separated the two germline ends. Germline V lookup: CDR1 SGDLS, CDR2 YYNGEE. DNA of the CDR3: TGTGCCAGCAGCCGAAATGGGGGGTTGGGCTACGAGCAGTACTTC. Its protein is CASSRNGGLGYEQYF.

The CDR3 bases are TGCGCCAGCAGCTTGTCAGGGGCTGGTGGAAACACCATATATTTT. As protein: CASSLSGAGGNTIYF. V gene TRBV5-1 combines with J gene TRBJ1-3; D is perhaps TRBD1 (6 bases). Germline CDR1 is SGHRS and CDR2 is YFSETQ. This CDR3 spans 15 amino acids. Trimming pared 1 base from V and 3 bases from J, leaving 11 bases between. The full variable domain, completed using reference TRBV5-1 and TRBJ1-3, is KAGVTQTPRYLIKTRGQQVTLSCSPISGHRSVSWYQQTPGQGLQFLFEYFSETQRNKGNFPGRFSGRQFSNSRSEMNVSTLELGDSALYLCASSLSGAGGNTIYFGEGSWLTVV.

The chain recombines TRBV5-4 with TRBJ2-7; TRBD2 matches 10 bases. The CDR3 spans 15 residues. The V and J ends lost 3 bases and 2 bases, in that order; junction bases with no gene match: 5. Looked up from germline, CDR1 is SGHNT and CDR2 is YYREEE (reference sequence). This CDR3 is CASSSTGTSAYEQYF. CDR3 nucleotide sequence: TGTGCCAGCAGCTCAACCGGGACTAGCGCCTACGAGCAGTACTTC.

The V and J genes are TRBV2 and TRBJ2-3, with a possible D match to TRBD2 (7 bases). Trimming left V 11 bases short and J 10 bases short, with 13 bases between. CDR3 size: 10 residues. The germline CDR1 and CDR2 sequences are SNHLY and FYNNEI. The CDR3 here is CARGAGAQYF. DNA of the CDR3: TGTGCCCGGGGGGCGGGGGCGCAGTATTTT.

Only a few counts were recorded for this clone. The genes are TRBV6-5 and TRBJ1-5, with 7 bases identical to TRBD1. Germline trimming cut 5 bases from V and 7 bases from J; bases unmatched to any gene: 5. Germline CDR1 reads MNHEY; CDR2 reads SVGAGI. CDR3 length: 13 amino acids. In DNA form, the CDR3 reads TGTGCCAGCAGTCGACAGGGTGAACAGCCCCAGCATTTT. The encoded protein is CASSRQGEQPQHF.

V and J are TRBV30 and TRBJ2-3, with 9 bases fitting TRBD2. The CDR3 consists of 15 residues. Losses at the gene ends were 2 bases for V and 4 bases for J; bases not matched to a gene: 7. Germline V gives CDR1 GTSNPN, CDR2 SVGIG (reference sequence). CDR3 sequence reads: CAWSPGSSGADTQYF. CDR3 nucleotide sequence: TGTGCCTGGAGTCCGGGATCTAGCGGGGCAGATACGCAGTATTTT.

Of note for this clone: At one of its ends the junction is not consistent with the germline gene, which may arise from a read error. CDR3 protein: CSSSPGGPLTGELFF. The CDR3 nucleotides read TGTTCCAGCAGCCCGGGGGGACCCCTCACCGGGGAGCTGTTTTTT. The chain is built from TRBV7-9 and TRBJ2-2, with 7 bases identical to TRBD2. Germline V lookup: CDR1 SEHNR, CDR2 FQNEAQ (reference sequence). The CDR3 is 15 residues long. Combining the CDR3 with reference TRBV7-9 and TRBJ2-2 gives the whole variable domain DTGVSQNPRHKITKRGQNVTFRCDPISEHNRLYWYRQTLGQGPEFLTYFQNEAQLEKSRLLSDRFSAERPKGSFSTLEIQRTEQGDSAMYLCSSSPGGPLTGELFFGEGSRLTVL.

The V and J genes are TRBV19 and TRBJ2-3, with 11 nucleotides matching TRBD2. After removal of 5 bases from V and 4 bases from J, the junction contained 5 bases not matched to a gene. CDR3 length: 15 amino acids. From germline, CDR1 is LNHDA and CDR2 SQIVND (reference sequence). CDR3 bases: TGTGCCAGTAGTGATAGCGGGGGGGCCGCAGATACGCAGTATTTT. The encoded protein is CASSDSGGAADTQYF.

This clone has a single count. Within the sample, other DNA sequences also encode this same CDR3. CDR3 protein: CASSSSGTGLNQPQHF. The CDR3 nucleotides read TGTGCCAGCAGTTCATCCGGGACAGGCTTAAATCAGCCCCAGCATTTT. The chain has TRBV28 and TRBJ1-5; 8 bases are shared with TRBD1. V gave up 4 bases and J gave up 4 bases; unmatched junction bases: 9. This CDR3 spans 16 amino acids. Germline loops: CDR1 MDHEN, CDR2 SYDVKM. The complete variable domain, with remaining parts taken from reference TRBV28 and TRBJ1-5, reads DVKVTQSSRYLVKRTGEKVFLECVQDMDHENMFWYRQDPGLGLRLIYFSYDVKMKEKGDIPEGYSVSREKKERFSLILESASTNQTSMYLCASSSSGTGLNQPQHFGDGTRLSIL.

The chain joins TRBV5-8 to TRBJ1-2, with TRBD1 identical over 11 bases. Per the germline V gene, CDR1 is SGHTS and CDR2 is YDEGEE. The CDR3 sequence is 15 residues long. The ends lost 0 bases at V and 4 bases at J; junction bases unmatched: 2. CDR3 protein: CASSLGTGGVYGYTF. DNA for the CDR3: TGTGCCAGCAGCTTGGGGACAGGGGGCGTCTATGGCTACACCTTC.

V gene TRBV30 combines with J gene TRBJ1-5; maybe TRBD1 (5 bases). Looked up from germline, CDR1 is GTSNPN and CDR2 is SVGIG (reference sequence). V was cut by 0 bases and J by 9 bases, with 12 bases left in between. This CDR3 contains 13 residues. CDR3 amino acids: CAWSVGGAGPQHF. CDR3 nucleotide sequence: TGTGCCTGGAGTGTAGGAGGGGCCGGGCCCCAGCATTTT.

This chain connects TRBV9 to TRBJ2-2; D perhaps matches TRBD1 (6 bases). Germline V CDR1 and CDR2: SGDLS, YYNGEE. CDR3 length: 13 amino acids. Trimming left V 4 bases short and J 3 bases short, with 7 bases between. CDR3 sequence reads: CASSRQDTGELFF. In DNA, the CDR3 is TGTGCCAGCAGCAGACAGGACACCGGGGAGCTGTTTTTT.

The chain links TRBV27 to TRBJ1-5; the D is unclear. The germline V gene encodes CDR1 MNHEY and CDR2 SMNVEV (reference sequence). The CDR3 loop spans 14 amino acids. Trimming pared 5 bases from V and 2 bases from J, leaving 10 bases between. The CDR3, as DNA: TGTGCCAGCAGTCCAGGTAGGCGCAATCAGCCCCAGCATTTT. Amino acid sequence: CASSPGRRNQPQHF.

The chain combines TRBV25-1 with TRBJ2-5; 9 nucleotides agree with TRBD2. CDR3 length: 15 residues. Germline-derived CDR1 and CDR2 are MGHDK and SYGVNS. The V gene end was trimmed by 2 bases and the J gene end by 4 bases; junction bases not matched to a gene: 5. CDR3 amino acids: CASSERGGARETQYF. The CDR3 coding sequence is TGTGCCAGCAGTGAACGCGGGGGGGCCAGAGAGACCCAGTACTTC.

In this sample, this clone turned up once. V gene TRBV5-1 combines with J gene TRBJ1-1; possibly TRBD1 for D (5 bases). The germline V gene has CDR1 SGHRS and CDR2 YFSETQ. Deletions cut 2 bases from V and 3 bases from J, with 11 bases between. The length of the CDR3 is 14 residues. CDR3 in DNA: TGCGCCAGCAGCTTTGGAGGGGCGGACACTGAAGCTTTCTTT. This gives the protein CASSFGGADTEAFF.

The gene calls are TRBV19 and TRBJ2-3; D may be TRBD2 (6 bases). The V gene lost 3 bases and the J gene lost 0 bases, with 7 bases spanning the gap. The CDR3 spans 14 residues. The germline V gene encodes CDR1 LNHDA and CDR2 SQIVND (reference sequence). The CDR3 nucleotides read TGTGCCAGTAGTATGGGACTGAGCACAGATACGCAGTATTTT. It specifies CASSMGLSTDTQYF.

The chain links TRBV4-1 to TRBJ1-2, with TRBD1 matching over 7 bases. CDR3 size: 15 residues. Germline CDR1 and CDR2: MGHRA and YSYEKL. The V and J ends lost 4 bases and 4 bases, in that order; junction bases with no gene match: 9. The CDR3 nucleotides are TGCGCCAGCAGCCCTAGCCAGGGGGAGAGCTATGGCTACACCTTC. Translating gives CASSPSQGESYGYTF.